One sample yielded the 5 T cell receptor beta chains listed below, sequenced in a study of blood T cell repertoires in COVID-19. Method: immunoSEQ multiplex PCR; TCRdb's copy keeps in-frame clones and lacks some. The sample includes about 190,000 clones, around 86% of them seen just once. Sequencing used PBMCs or T cells enriched from blood (not recorded which). The source of these receptors is a woman aged 40 to 55 in a cohort exposed to, infected with or recovered from COVID-19 (not recorded which).

The V gene is TRBV24-1, the J gene TRBJ2-1, with TRBD2 identical over 9 bases. J lost 2 bases, V lost 5 bases, and 6 bases had no gene match. Germline V lookup: CDR1 KGHDR, CDR2 SFDVKD. The CDR3 spans 16 residues. The CDR3 spells CATSVPVAGAYNEQFF. The DNA of the CDR3 is TGTGCCACCAGTGTCCCCGTAGCGGGAGCCTACAATGAGCAGTTCTTC.

In its sample, this clone was seen a few times. This chain joins TRBV10-3 and TRBJ2-7, with 8 bases lining up with TRBD2. This CDR3 region has 13 residues. Germline V gene data show CDR1 as ENHRY and CDR2 as SYGVKD. V lost 3 bases, J lost 4 bases, and 2 bases stayed unmatched. The CDR3, as DNA: TGTGCCATCAGTGAAGCGGGAGTTTACGAGCAGTACTTC. Translated: CAISEAGVYEQYF.

V gene TRBV7-6 combines with J gene TRBJ2-3; 9 nucleotides line up with TRBD1. J gave up 3 bases and V 5 bases, and 9 bases lay outside the gene matches. Germline V gene data show CDR1 as SGHVS and CDR2 as FNYEAQ. The CDR3 is 16 amino acids. CDR3 region: CASSPTRDRVTDTQYF. The DNA of the CDR3 is TGTGCCAGCAGCCCGACCCGGGACAGGGTGACAGATACGCAGTATTTT.

The chain employs TRBV4-3 and TRBJ1-1; no clear D. The CDR3 spans 13 residues. V was shortened by 0 bases and J by 5 bases, with 7 bases between the two germline ends. Looked up from germline, CDR1 is LGHNA and CDR2 is YSLEER. DNA of the CDR3: TGCGCCAGCAGCCAAGACCTCAGGACTGAAGCTTTCTTT. It is translated as CASSQDLRTEAFF.

This chain links TRBV15 with TRBJ2-1; no firm D call. V gave up 0 bases and J gave up 6 bases, with 15 bases separating them. The CDR3 is made up of 16 amino acids. Per the germline V gene, CDR1 is LNHNV and CDR2 is YYDKDF (reference sequence). Here the CDR3 DNA reads TGTGCCACCAGCAGAGATGTAGCTTTGACCCCCAATGAGCAGTTCTTC. Protein: CATSRDVALTPNEQFF.